The clone carrying this T cell receptor beta chain was seen at least ten times. Its antigen is still unknown. TCRdb processed the reads anew with MiXCR; each CDR3 protein has one entry. Here the sample spans 40,000 to 55,000 distinct CDR3 sequences, over 20% being singletons. The V segment lost 6 bases and the J segment 4 bases; nucleotides outside the gene matches: 8. Germline CDR1 is DFQATT and CDR2 is SNEGSKA (reference sequence). The CDR3 covers 14 residues. The data stem from a study of T cell repertoires in cytomegalovirus infection. In the study overall: In the study, CMV epitopes included recently identified HLA-C-restricted and well-studied HLA-B-restricted ones.

Sample: CD8+ T cells from cultured PBMCs, taken from culture after CMV antigen stimulation. The sequence was obtained from a human donor in good health (CMV status not recorded). Some clones in this sample may be carry-over from other donors' samples. V usage is TRBV20-1 and J usage is TRBJ1-3, with 8 nucleotides matching TRBD1. The CDR3 loop is CSAPGQGEGNTIYF. The CDR3 DNA is TGCAGTGCCCCAGGACAGGGAGAAGGAAACACCATATATTTT.